A selection of T cell receptor beta chains follows, all from one sample in a study of shared clonotypes between healthy human individuals. This table comes from immunoSEQ multiplex PCR, and its TCRdb copy is limited to in-frame clones, with some not included. The data contain over a million clones, roughly 80% of them singletons. Source material: memory CD4+ T cells sorted from blood. The receptors were gathered from a man in his late teens or twenties in good health. Each CDR3 is given with its conserved first and last residue. A D gene is named only where the DNA matches it firmly. The size of a clone is reported for some rows only, either as once, few or many, or as a class for expanded clones.

>.|TRBV19|TRBJ1-1|.
TGTGCCACCTCGAGCGGGGGAGGGACTTTCTTT
CATSSGGGTFF
>.|TRBV12-1|TRBJ1-1|.
TGTGCCAGCAGCTTTGCGCTGGCCAGCGGGTATATCACTGAAGCTTTCTTT
CASSFALASGYITEAFF
>.|TRBV5-6|TRBJ2-7|TRBD1
TGTGCCAGCAGCTTGGGGACAGGGGCCTTCTACGAGCAGTACTTC
CASSLGTGAFYEQYF
>once|TRBV28|TRBJ2-7|TRBD2
TGTGCCAGTTTAGGTCTTGGTTTAGCGGGTGGTTCCTACGAGCAGTACTTC
CASLGLGLAGGSYEQYF
>.|TRBV6-1|TRBJ1-2|TRBD1
TGTGCCAGCAGTGAACCGGTTATGGGACAGGGAGGCTATGGCTACACCTTC
CASSEPVMGQGGYGYTF
>.|TRBV28|TRBJ1-5|.
TGTGCCAGCAGTTTAAACAAGTTGGGCTTCGACAATCAGCCCCAGCATTTT
CASSLNKLGFDNQPQHF
>.|TRBV7-8|TRBJ2-3|.
TGTGCCAGCAGCTCCGGGGAGTCAGATACGCAGTATTTT
CASSSGESDTQYF
>.|TRBV6-1|TRBJ1-1|.
TGTGCCAGCAGTGAAGTCCCAGGGTTAACTGAAGCTTTCTTT
CASSEVPGLTEAFF
>.|TRBV6-6|TRBJ1-2|.
TGTGCCAGCAGTTTACAGGGAGGCTACACCTTC
CASSLQGGYTF
>.|TRBV4-3|TRBJ1-2|TRBD1
TGCGCCAGCAGCCCCGTGGGACAGGGAGGTGGCTACACCTTC
CASSPVGQGGGYTF
>.|TRBV9|TRBJ2-1|.
TGTGCCAGCAGCGTAGCGCTTAATGAGCAGTTCTTC
CASSVALNEQFF
>.|TRBV30|TRBJ1-1|.
TGTGCCTGGAGTGTACTTAACAGGGACACTGAAGCTTTCTTT
CAWSVLNRDTEAFF
>.|TRBV30|TRBJ1-3|.
TGTGCCTGGAGTGCCAAGTCAGATCGAAACACCATATATTTT
CAWSAKSDRNTIYF
>.|TRBV6-5|TRBJ2-7|.
TGTGCCAGCACGTCAGTCCGCTACGAGCAGTACTTC
CASTSVRYEQYF
>.|TRBV11-2|TRBJ2-5|.
TGTGCCAGCGGGGGGACGGGGCAAGAGACCCAGTACTTC
CASGGTGQETQYF
>.|TRBV5-1|TRBJ2-1|TRBD2
TGCGCCAGCAGCTTGGAGACTAGCGGGAGAGGAAACTACAATGAGCAGTTCTTC
CASSLETSGRGNYNEQFF
>.|TRBV2|TRBJ1-5|.
TGTGCGCGAAGGGGGGAGGTTTATCAGCCCCAGCATTTT
CARRGEVYQPQHF
>.|TRBV18|TRBJ1-2|TRBD1
TGTGCCAGCTCCCCAAGTGTCGGACAGGCCTATGGCTACACCTTC
CASSPSVGQAYGYTF
>.|TRBV19|TRBJ2-2|.
TGTGCCAGCACAGCTATCTCGAACACCGGGGAGCTGTTTTTT
CASTAISNTGELFF
>.|TRBV2|TRBJ2-5|TRBD1
TGTGCCAGCAGTGATGGGACAGTGAAAGAGACCCAGTACTTC
CASSDGTVKETQYF
>.|TRBV29-1|TRBJ2-2|.
TGCAGCGTTGTCTTGTGGGGTGTTAACACCGGGGAGCTGTTTTTT
CSVVLWGVNTGELFF
>once|TRBV6-6|TRBJ2-3|TRBD2
TGTGCCAGCAGTCCAAGCGGGGGCACAGATACGCAGTATTTT
CASSPSGGTDTQYF
>.|TRBV4-1|TRBJ1-6|.
TGCGCCAGCAGCCCAACAGGGTTCACAGATTCACCCCTCCACTTT
CASSPTGFTDSPLHF
>.|TRBV7-9|TRBJ2-1|.
TGTGCCAGCAGCCTGTGGACTATCTATGAGCAGTTCTTC
CASSLWTIYEQFF
>few|TRBV10-1|TRBJ2-7|.
TGCGCCAGCAGTGAGACCGGACCCTACGAGCAGTACTTC
CASSETGPYEQYF
>few|TRBV27|TRBJ1-2|TRBD1
TGTGCCAGCAGTCCGACCTTAACGACAGGGGGTTATGGCTACACCTTC
CASSPTLTTGGYGYTF
>.|TRBV7-9|TRBJ2-5|TRBD2
TGTGCCAGCAGCTTAGTCCGGCTAGCGGAAGAGACCCAGTACTTC
CASSLVRLAEETQYF
>.|TRBV4-1|TRBJ1-2|.
TGCGCCAGCCGCCCCAACCCTTTAGACCAGGGGATCGGCGGCTACACCTTC
CASRPNPLDQGIGGYTF
>.|TRBV9|TRBJ2-1|.
TGTGCCAGCAGCGCCCACACAGAGCAGTTCTTC
CASSAHTEQFF
>.|TRBV27|TRBJ2-7|TRBD1
TGTGCCAGCAGTTTGGACAGGGGGCCCTACGAGCAGTACTTC
CASSLDRGPYEQYF
>.|TRBV7-2|TRBJ1-2|.
TGTGCCAGCAGCCACAGGGTAGGAGGCTATGGCTACACCTTC
CASSHRVGGYGYTF
>.|TRBV29-1|TRBJ2-7|TRBD1
TGCAGCGTTGAAGTGACAGGGGCCCTAAGCCCCCTCAACTACGAGCAGTACTTC
CSVEVTGALSPLNYEQYF
>.|TRBV28|TRBJ1-5|.
TGTGCCAGCAGAGCGGACTCGGGCAATCAGCCCCAGCATTTT
CASRADSGNQPQHF
>.|TRBV15|TRBJ1-1|.
TGTGCCACCAGCAGAGACGCAGGGAGCACTGAAGCTTTCTTT
CATSRDAGSTEAFF
>.|TRBV5-4|TRBJ1-4|TRBD1
TGTGCCAGCAGCCCGGGGACAGGGGGCCGTGAAAAACTGTTTTTT
CASSPGTGGREKLFF
>.|TRBV6-6|TRBJ2-7|TRBD2
TGTGCCAGCAGTTTACTAAGCGGGAGCGGATACGAGCAGTACTTC
CASSLLSGSGYEQYF
>.|TRBV10-3|TRBJ1-2|TRBD1
TGTGCCAAGGACAGGGGAGATGGCTACACCTTC
CAKDRGDGYTF
>.|TRBV2|TRBJ1-5|.
TGTGCCAGCAGGCAGGAGAATAGCAATCAGCCCCAGCATTTT
CASRQENSNQPQHF
>.|TRBV28|TRBJ1-2|TRBD1
TGTGCCAGCAGCCCCACAGGGGGCCTTGGCTACACCTTC
CASSPTGGLGYTF
>.|TRBV4-1|TRBJ2-2|.
TGCGCCAGCAGCCAAGACCCCCAGGGGCTGTTTTTT
CASSQDPQGLFF
>.|TRBV4-1|TRBJ2-7|.
TGCGCCAGCAGCCAAGAGGGGGCAGCGGGCTCCTACGAGCAGTACTTC
CASSQEGAAGSYEQYF
>.|TRBV30|TRBJ1-1|.
TGTGCCTGGAGCGGACAGATGAACACTGAAGCTTTCTTT
CAWSGQMNTEAFF
>.|TRBV7-9|TRBJ2-7|.
TGTGCCAGCAGCTGGGAAGCAGGGACCGAGCAGTACTTC
CASSWEAGTEQYF
>once|TRBV5-6|TRBJ2-3|.
TGTGCCAGCAGCGTCCGGGACATAGAATTCACAGATACGCAGTATTTT
CASSVRDIEFTDTQYF
>.|TRBV30|TRBJ2-1|.
TGTGCCTGGAGTGCCGCCAGCTCCTACAATGAGCAGTTCTTC
CAWSAASSYNEQFF
>.|TRBV13|TRBJ2-2|.
TGTGCCAGCAGCTTGTCTCCTTTCGCGAACACCGGGGAGCTGTTTTTT
CASSLSPFANTGELFF
>.|TRBV11-1|TRBJ2-7|.
TGTGCCAGCAGCTTAGGCCAGATCTCCTACGAGCAGTACTTC
CASSLGQISYEQYF
>few|TRBV29-1|TRBJ1-1|.
TGCAGCGTTGTAAGGTTAACTGAAGCTTTCTTT
CSVVRLTEAFF
>few|TRBV7-9|TRBJ1-4|.
TGTGCCAGCGGCCCAATAGCAACTAATGAAAAACTGTTTTTT
CASGPIATNEKLFF
>.|TRBV18|TRBJ1-5|.
TGTGCCAGCTCACCTGGCAGGGAAGGCAATCAGCCCCAGCATTTT
CASSPGREGNQPQHF
>.|TRBV9|TRBJ2-2|.
TGTGCCAGCAGCCCCCAGAGGGGACGGACAAACACCGGGGAGCTGTTTTTT
CASSPQRGRTNTGELFF